What follows are 28 T cell receptor beta chains derived from one specimen sequenced in a study of cytotoxic CD8 clonotypes in ibrutinib-treated CLL. Measured with immunoSEQ multiplex PCR; TCRdb has only the in-frame clones, and not every one. This sample yields about 300,000 clones, of which under 70% are seen a single time; around 6.3% belongs to the top ten. Sequenced here: PBMCs, sampled after 36 months of ibrutinib treatment. Every receptor here comes from a human donor with chronic lymphocytic leukemia.

The genes are TRBV6-6 and TRBJ2-2; 11 nucleotides match TRBD1. Germline CDR1 and CDR2: MNHNY and SVGAGI (reference sequence). The CDR3 has 15 residues. Losses at the gene ends were 5 bases for V and 5 bases for J; bases not matched to a gene: 4. In DNA, the CDR3 is TGTGCCAGCAGTAGGACAGGGGGCTCGACCGGGGAGCTGTTTTTT. Protein: CASSRTGGSTGELFF.

The chain combines TRBV6-5 with TRBJ1-2; no clear D gene. Germline V gene data show CDR1 as MNHEY and CDR2 as SVGAGI. Trimming cost V 4 bases and J 1 base, with 4 bases left between them. CDR3 length: 12 amino acids. This CDR3 reads CASSSVNYGYTF. The CDR3, as DNA: TGTGCCAGCAGTTCGGTTAACTATGGCTACACCTTC.

The chain employs TRBV18 and TRBJ1-2, with 8 nucleotides matching TRBD1. The ends lost 3 bases at V and 3 bases at J; junction bases unmatched: 6. The CDR3 contains 15 residues. The germline CDR1 and CDR2 sequences are KGHSH and LQKENI. The CDR3 region is CASSPRDRSDYGYTF. In DNA, the CDR3 is TGTGCCAGCTCACCTAGGGACAGGTCAGACTATGGCTACACCTTC. Full variable domain (missing parts from reference TRBV18 and TRBJ1-2): NAGVMQNPRHLVRRRGQEARLRCSPMKGHSHVYWYRQLPEEGLKFMVYLQKENIIDESGMPKERFSAEFPKEGPSILRIQQVVRGDSAAYFCASSPRDRSDYGYTFGSGTRLTVV.

A few counts support this clone. V and J are TRBV18 and TRBJ2-5, with D maybe TRBD1 (6 bases). This CDR3 contains 15 residues. Trimming pared 0 bases from V and 5 bases from J, leaving 13 bases between. CDR1 and CDR2 from the germline V gene are KGHSH and LQKENI. The CDR3 spells CASSPPWAGVETQYF. As DNA, the CDR3 is TGTGCCAGCTCACCACCGTGGGCAGGGGTTGAGACCCAGTACTTC.

The rearrangement uses TRBV29-1 and TRBJ2-3; 13 positions match TRBD2. The CDR3 sequence is 16 residues long. V lost 5 bases to trimming and J lost 3 bases; unmatched junction nucleotides: 8. In germline, CDR1 is SQVTM, CDR2 ANQGSEA. CDR3 DNA: TGCAGCGTTCTCCCGACTAGCGGGAGGAATACAGATACGCAGTATTTT. Translated, it gives CSVLPTSGRNTDTQYF.

V gene TRBV6-6 combines with J gene TRBJ1-5; D is perhaps TRBD1 (6 bases). With 7 bases removed from V and 9 bases from J, the gap between germline ends came to 16 bases. The CDR3 extends over 13 amino acids. Looked up from germline, CDR1 is MNHNY and CDR2 is SVGAGI (reference sequence). CDR3 loop: CASKGQPGWPQHF. The CDR3 coding sequence is TGTGCCAGCAAAGGACAGCCGGGCTGGCCCCAGCATTTT.

This clone has just a few counts. The chain joins TRBV10-3 to TRBJ2-5, with no clear D. Germline values: CDR1 ENHRY, CDR2 SYGVKD. The CDR3 spans 13 residues. V lost 2 bases and J lost 2, with 6 bases in between. The CDR3 DNA reads TGTGCCATCAGTGAGGTTAGGCAAGAGACCCAGTACTTC. This codes for CAISEVRQETQYF.

CDR3 sequence (DNA): TGTGCCAGCAGCCCCCGGGACTCCAGGGCCACTACCGAGCAGTACTTC. It codes for CASSPRDSRATTEQYF. The genes are TRBV11-2 and TRBJ2-7; the D gene is possibly TRBD2 (6 bases). The CDR3 consists of 16 residues. Trimming stripped 5 bases from V and 6 bases from J, with 23 bases between. Germline CDR1 reads SGHAT; CDR2 reads FQNNGV.

The J gene is TRBJ2-3, the V gene TRBV7-8, with 12 bases that match TRBD2. The CDR3 contains 17 residues. V shed 2 bases and J 6 bases; nucleotides not matched to a gene: 9. Germline values: CDR1 SGHVS, CDR2 FQNEAQ. CDR3 protein: CASSLRTSGTPSDTQYF. Written as DNA, the CDR3 is TGTGCCAGCAGCTTAAGGACTAGCGGGACCCCTTCGGATACGCAGTATTTT.

The CDR3 spells CASRRTGGIETQYF. The CDR3 DNA sequence: TGCGCCAGCAGGAGGACAGGGGGCATAGAGACCCAGTACTTC. The chain has TRBV23-1 and TRBJ2-5, with 11 bases aligning to TRBD1. TRBV23-1 is labeled an ORF, and its function is uncertain. Trimming at V came to 6 bases and at J to 4 bases, leaving 4 bases not matched to a gene. The CDR3 length is 14 residues.

The chain uses TRBV7-3 and TRBJ2-3; no clear D. Germline loops: CDR1 SGHTA, CDR2 FQGTGA. V lost 2 bases to trimming and J lost 4 bases, with 10 bases between them. CDR3 length equals 14 residues. CDR3 region: CASSLDPGPDTQYF. The CDR3 DNA reads TGTGCCAGCAGCTTAGATCCGGGCCCAGATACGCAGTATTTT.

The V and J genes are TRBV11-1 and TRBJ2-1, with D unresolved. Germline V gene lookup returns CDR1 SGHAT and CDR2 FQDESV (reference sequence). The CDR3 covers 12 residues. V was pared by 1 base and J by 9 bases, with 7 bases between. Here the CDR3 DNA reads TGTGCCAGCAGCTTAGTAGCAAGTGAGCAGTTCTTC. It yields the protein CASSLVASEQFF.

The chain links TRBV10-3 to TRBJ2-2; no clear D gene. The CDR3 consists of 15 residues. V was trimmed by 2 bases and J by 2 bases, leaving 9 bases between them. CDR1 ENHRY and CDR2 SYGVKD come from the germline V gene. The CDR3 loop is CAISELKPNTGELFF. Here the CDR3 DNA reads TGTGCCATCAGTGAGCTGAAGCCTAACACCGGGGAGCTGTTTTTT.

This sequence joins TRBV27 and TRBJ2-7; 9 nucleotides align to TRBD2. This CDR3 contains 16 residues. Per the germline V gene, CDR1 is MNHEY and CDR2 is SMNVEV (reference sequence). V dropped 4 bases and J dropped 2; count of bases not matched to a gene: 9. CDR3 amino acids: CASSSLAGSGTYEQYF. CDR3 bases: TGTGCCAGCAGTTCTCTAGCGGGGTCAGGGACCTACGAGCAGTACTTC.

V gene TRBV20-1 combines with J gene TRBJ2-7; D is unclear. Germline V gives CDR1 DFQATT, CDR2 SNEGSKA (reference sequence). This CDR3 comprises 11 residues. Trimming shortened V by 3 bases and J by 3 bases, and 6 bases separated the two germline ends. For the CDR3, the DNA is TGCAGTGCTAGTGATTTCTACGAGCAGTACTTC. This translates into CSASDFYEQYF.

This clone appeared a single time. The CDR3 region has the DNA TGTGCCAGCTCACCTAGGACAGGGGGCGGCTCTGAAGCTTTCTTT. This codes for CASSPRTGGGSEAFF. J is TRBJ1-1 and V is TRBV18, with TRBD1 identical over 11 bases. CDR3 length: 15 residues. CDR1 and CDR2 (germline): KGHSH, LQKENI. After removal of 3 bases from V and 6 bases from J, the junction contained 6 bases not matched to a gene.

V gene TRBV9 combines with J gene TRBJ1-2; a possible D gene is TRBD1 (5 bases). Germline-derived CDR1 and CDR2 are SGDLS and YYNGEE. The CDR3 covers 17 residues. The V gene lost 4 bases and the J gene lost 2 bases, with 21 bases spanning the gap. CDR3 region: CASSPLLTGTENYGYTF. The CDR3 region has the DNA TGTGCCAGCAGCCCCCTCCTCACCGGGACGGAGAACTATGGCTACACCTTC.

The rearrangement links TRBV28 to TRBJ2-7; TRBD2 aligns across 10 bases. The CDR3 has 14 residues. After removal of 7 bases from V and 3 bases from J, the junction contained 6 bases not matched to a gene. Germline V gene lookup returns CDR1 MDHEN and CDR2 SYDVKM. CDR3 sequence: CASMGLAGDYEQYF. The CDR3 DNA reads as TGTGCCAGCATGGGTCTAGCGGGAGACTACGAGCAGTACTTC.

This sequence joins TRBV7-2 and TRBJ1-3, with D possibly TRBD1 on 6 matching bases. Per the germline V gene, CDR1 is SGHTA and CDR2 is FQGNSA. The CDR3 is 17 amino acids. Trimming removed 0 bases at V and 3 bases at J, with 15 bases between. The CDR3 spells CASSLAHGRGNGNTIYF. The DNA for the CDR3 is TGTGCCAGCAGCTTAGCGCACGGCAGGGGTAATGGAAACACCATATATTTT.

This clone was found once. The gene calls are TRBV15 and TRBJ2-5, with TRBD2 identical over 7 bases. CDR3 length: 14 residues. Germline values: CDR1 LNHNV, CDR2 YYDKDF (reference sequence). The junction had 4 bases not matched to a gene; V was cut back by 1 base and J by 5 bases. CDR3 loop: CATSRVRGRETQYF. The CDR3 DNA reads as TGTGCCACCAGCAGAGTGCGGGGGAGGGAGACCCAGTACTTC. The full variable domain, in which reference TRBV15 and TRBJ2-5 provide the parts outside the CDR3, is DAMVIQNPRYQVTQFGKPVTLSCSQTLNHNVMYWYQQKSSQAPKLLFHYYDKDFNNEADTPDNFQSRRPNTSFCFLDIRSPGLGDTAMYLCATSRVRGRETQYFGPGTRLLVL.

The chain recombines TRBV29-1 with TRBJ1-2; D call uncertain. This CDR3 region has 12 residues. V shed 0 bases and J shed 4 bases, with 6 bases lying between them. Germline V lookup: CDR1 SQVTM, CDR2 ANQGSEA. CDR3 DNA: TGCAGCGTTGAAGATGGGAGCTATGGCTACACCTTC. As protein: CSVEDGSYGYTF.

The gene calls are TRBV9 and TRBJ2-7, with D possibly being TRBD1 (5 bases). Trimming pared 2 bases from V and 3 bases from J, leaving 9 bases between. The CDR3 sequence is 13 residues long. CDR1 and CDR2 (germline): SGDLS, YYNGEE. The CDR3: CASSVGHGYEQYF. CDR3 DNA: TGTGCCAGCAGCGTCGGACACGGCTACGAGCAGTACTTC.

This clone was picked up a small number of times. This chain joins TRBV4-3 and TRBJ2-2; D may be TRBD1 (5 bases). The germline V gene has CDR1 LGHNA and CDR2 YSLEER. The CDR3 sequence is 16 residues long. Trimming took 0 bases from V and 5 from J, leaving 13 bases between them. The CDR3 sequence is CASSQDTAGWTGELFF. The DNA for the CDR3 is TGCGCCAGCAGCCAAGATACCGCAGGGTGGACCGGGGAGCTGTTTTTT.

The chain recombines TRBV29-1 with TRBJ2-1; the D gene could be TRBD1 or TRBD2 (6 bases each). The germline V gene has CDR1 SQVTM and CDR2 ANQGSEA. The CDR3 length is 11 residues. V shed 3 bases and J shed 12 bases, with 12 bases lying between them. The CDR3 is CSVDLGGVQFF. CDR3 DNA: TGCAGCGTTGACCTCGGGGGCGTGCAGTTCTTC.

The gene calls are TRBV28 and TRBJ1-2, with TRBD1 matching over 9 bases. The CDR3 runs to 15 residues. Germline CDR1 MDHEN, CDR2 SYDVKM. V trimming: 4 bases; J trimming: 4 bases; junction bases outside the gene matches: 7. This CDR3 is CASSSFLDRGYGYTF. The CDR3 coding sequence is TGTGCCAGCAGTTCCTTCCTGGACAGGGGCTATGGCTACACCTTC.

The chain is built from TRBV6-1 and TRBJ2-5; 7 bases map to TRBD2. The CDR3 spans 16 residues. Germline CDR1 MNHNS, CDR2 SASEGT. V was pared by 4 bases and J by 1 base, with 9 bases of the junction left unmatched. The CDR3, as DNA: TGTGCCAGCAGTGTCGGCCTAGCGGCACTCCAAGAGACCCAGTACTTC. Amino acids: CASSVGLAALQETQYF.

The chain carries TRBV19 and TRBJ2-4, with 7 bases identical to TRBD1. The CDR3 loop spans 16 amino acids. V was clipped by 6 bases and J by 0 bases; unmatched bases: 8. The germline gives CDR1 LNHDA, CDR2 SQIVND (reference sequence). Written as DNA, the CDR3 is TGTGCCAGTAGCGGGGACAGAACTCTAGCCAAAAACATTCAGTACTTC. Translation: CASSGDRTLAKNIQYF. Based on the CDR3 plus reference TRBV19 and TRBJ2-4, the full variable domain is DGGITQSPKYLFRKEGQNVTLSCEQNLNHDAMYWYRQDPGQGLRLIYYSQIVNDFQKGDIAEGYSVSREKKESFPLTVTSAQKNPTAFYLCASSGDRTLAKNIQYFGAGTRLSVL.

The CDR3 DNA follows: TGTGCCAGCAGTTACTCACGGGGGAGGAGAGAGACCCAGTACTTC. As protein: CASSYSRGRRETQYF. This chain uses TRBV6-6 with TRBJ2-5; tentative D call: TRBD2 (6 bases). Per the germline V gene, CDR1 is MNHNY and CDR2 is SVGAGI (reference sequence). The V gene lost 0 bases and the J gene lost 4 bases, with 12 bases spanning the gap. The CDR3 contains 15 residues.